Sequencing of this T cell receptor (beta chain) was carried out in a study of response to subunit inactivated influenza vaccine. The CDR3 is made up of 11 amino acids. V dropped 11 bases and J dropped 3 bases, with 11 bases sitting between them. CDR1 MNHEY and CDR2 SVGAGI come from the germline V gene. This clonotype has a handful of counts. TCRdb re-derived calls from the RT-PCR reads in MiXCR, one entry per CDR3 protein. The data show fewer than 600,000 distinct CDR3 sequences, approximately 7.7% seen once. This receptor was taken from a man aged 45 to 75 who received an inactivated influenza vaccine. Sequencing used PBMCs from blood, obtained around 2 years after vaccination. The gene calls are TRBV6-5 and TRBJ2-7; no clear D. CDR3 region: CASGSNYEQYF. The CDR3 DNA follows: TGTGCCTCAGGTAGCAACTACGAGCAGTACTTC.